These 21 T cell receptor beta chains share one sample of origin, sequenced in a study of cytomegalovirus exposure and HLA in healthy donors. The PCR used 60 Vbeta and 13 Jbeta primers. Libraries were prepared by immunoSEQ multiplex PCR; TCRdb keeps only in-frame clonotypes and omits some of them. Of some 180,000 clones listed, 76% are singletons. Sequencing was performed on PBMCs. All receptors come from a man aged 18 to 30 in good health and CMV-seronegative.

The V gene is TRBV5-1, the J gene TRBJ2-1; 13 bases line up with TRBD2. V lost 4 bases and J lost 0; bases outside the gene matches: 13. The CDR3 has 20 residues. Germline assignment: CDR1 SGHRS and CDR2 YFSETQ. CDR3: CASSGSGGLAGPISYNEQFF. CDR3 DNA: TGCGCCAGCAGCGGATCCGGGGGACTAGCGGGACCGATCTCCTACAATGAGCAGTTCTTC. Full variable domain (outside the CDR3, taken from reference TRBV5-1 and TRBJ2-1): KAGVTQTPRYLIKTRGQQVTLSCSPISGHRSVSWYQQTPGQGLQFLFEYFSETQRNKGNFPGRFSGRQFSNSRSEMNVSTLELGDSALYLCASSGSGGLAGPISYNEQFFGPGTRLTVL.

The rearrangement uses TRBV6-5 and TRBJ1-5; D is unclear. V gave up 5 bases and J gave up 4 bases, with 9 bases separating them. Germline CDR1 is MNHEY and CDR2 is SVGAGI. This CDR3 has 13 residues. CDR3 sequence reads: CASSLRGNQPQHF. As DNA, the CDR3 is TGTGCCAGCAGTCTAAGAGGGAATCAGCCCCAGCATTTT.

The chain combines TRBV2 with TRBJ2-1, with 7 bases fitting TRBD1. CDR1 and CDR2 (germline): SNHLY, FYNNEI. This CDR3 comprises 13 residues. With V trimmed by 6 bases and J by 9 bases, 8 bases remained unmatched. This chain's CDR3 is CASSPLTGREQFF. DNA for the CDR3: TGTGCCAGCAGCCCACTGACAGGGCGTGAGCAGTTCTTC.

V is TRBV4-1 and J is TRBJ2-7; the D gene is possibly TRBD2 (6 bases). Trimming left V 4 bases short and J 0 bases short, with 13 bases between. From germline, CDR1 is MGHRA and CDR2 YSYEKL. This CDR3 contains 15 residues. This chain's CDR3 is CASSLRDGSSYEQYF. In DNA, the CDR3 is TGCGCCAGCAGCCTGCGGGACGGCAGCTCCTACGAGCAGTACTTC.

This clone was found a few times. This chain uses TRBV19 with TRBJ1-2, with D hard to call. Per the germline V gene, CDR1 is LNHDA and CDR2 is SQIVND (reference sequence). Trimming left V 5 bases short and J 8 bases short, with 18 bases between. The CDR3 has 14 amino acids. The CDR3 DNA is TGTGCCAGTAGTCCCAACTCCGGACTGCTCGGCTACACCTTC. It is translated as CASSPNSGLLGYTF.

The J gene is TRBJ1-1, the V gene TRBV28; D might be TRBD1 (5 bases). The length of the CDR3 is 14 residues. Germline V lookup: CDR1 MDHEN, CDR2 SYDVKM. V was shortened by 2 bases and J by 9 bases, with 16 bases between the two germline ends. The CDR3 DNA sequence: TGTGCCAGCAGTTTACAGGGACGGGAGAGGAAAGCTTTCTTT. This gives the protein CASSLQGRERKAFF. The whole variable domain, remainder taken from reference TRBV28 and TRBJ1-1, is DVKVTQSSRYLVKRTGEKVFLECVQDMDHENMFWYRQDPGLGLRLIYFSYDVKMKEKGDIPEGYSVSREKKERFSLILESASTNQTSMYLCASSLQGRERKAFFGQGTRLTVV.

The chain recombines TRBV6-5 with TRBJ2-2; 7 bases are shared with TRBD2. This CDR3 has 15 residues. Germline V gene sequence: CDR1 MNHEY, CDR2 SVGAGI. V was clipped by 6 bases and J by 1 base; unmatched bases: 5. The CDR3 nucleotides are TGTGCCAGCAGGACGCTAGCGGTGAACACCGGGGAGCTGTTTTTT. Protein sequence: CASRTLAVNTGELFF.

This clone showed up just once. The chain couples TRBV9 to TRBJ2-2, with D tentatively TRBD2 (6 bases). Germline V lookup: CDR1 SGDLS, CDR2 YYNGEE. Trimming took 4 bases from V and 2 from J, leaving 12 bases between them. The CDR3 is 15 amino acids. The CDR3, as DNA: TGTGCCAGCAGCACCGGGACTGCTAACACCGGGGAGCTGTTTTTT. Its protein is CASSTGTANTGELFF. The full variable domain, in which reference TRBV9 and TRBJ2-2 provide the parts outside the CDR3, is DSGVTQTPKHLITATGQRVTLRCSPRSGDLSVYWYQQSLDQGLQFLIQYYNGEERAKGNILERFSAQQFPDLHSELNLSSLELGDSALYFCASSTGTANTGELFFGEGSRLTVL.

The V and J genes are TRBV16 and TRBJ2-1, with 9 bases fitting TRBD2. From germline, CDR1 is KGHSY and CDR2 FQNENV. Trimming at V came to 0 bases and at J to 4 bases, leaving 4 bases not matched to a gene. The length of the CDR3 is 16 residues. For the CDR3, the DNA is TGTGCCAGCAGCCAATCGCGTCTAGCGGGGTACAATGAGCAGTTCTTC. Translation: CASSQSRLAGYNEQFF.

This rearrangement joins TRBV6-1 to TRBJ1-6; 7 bases match TRBD1. The germline V gene encodes CDR1 MNHNS and CDR2 SASEGT. J lost 10 bases, V lost 3 bases, and 9 bases had no gene match. The CDR3 has 15 residues. The CDR3, as DNA: TGTGCCAGCAGTGAGCAGACAGGGACAAGGTCACCCCTCCACTTT. It yields the protein CASSEQTGTRSPLHF.

The V call is TRBV6-1, the J call TRBJ2-7; 10 bases are a match to TRBD1. The CDR3 loop spans 17 amino acids. CDR1 and CDR2 (germline): MNHNS, SASEGT. V shed 0 bases, J shed 3 bases, and the junction held 8 bases outside the gene matches. The CDR3 bases are TGTGCCAGCAGTGAAGCGTTGCCCCGGACAGGGGGCTACGAGCAGTACTTC. Translation: CASSEALPRTGGYEQYF.

The chain recombines TRBV28 with TRBJ2-7, with 14 bases that match TRBD2. CDR1 and CDR2 (germline): MDHEN, SYDVKM. This CDR3 spans 17 amino acids. V was pared by 5 bases and J by 5 bases, with 11 bases of the junction left unmatched. This CDR3 reads CASSPAGLAGVRHEQYF. DNA for the CDR3: TGTGCCAGCAGTCCGGCGGGACTAGCGGGAGTACGTCACGAGCAGTACTTC.

The CDR3 nucleotides are TGTGCCTGGAGTGTCAAGTCCGCGGGGAAGCAGCCCCAGCATTTT. Translated, it gives CAWSVKSAGKQPQHF. The chain employs TRBV30 and TRBJ1-5; D is unresolved. The V and J ends lost 0 bases and 7 bases respectively, with 16 bases between them. The V gene's germline CDR1 is GTSNPN and CDR2 SVGIG (reference sequence). CDR3 length equals 15 residues. The variable domain in full, completed from reference TRBV30 and TRBJ1-5, reads SQTIHQWPATLVQPVGSPLSLECTVEGTSNPNLYWYRQAAGRGLQLLFYSVGIGQISSEVPQNLSASRPQDRQFILSSKKLLLSDSGFYLCAWSVKSAGKQPQHFGDGTRLSIL.

This clone was picked up one time. The V gene is TRBV5-6, the J gene TRBJ2-5, with D possibly matching TRBD1 (6 bases). The CDR3 length is 14 residues. V was shortened by 6 bases and J by 4 bases, with 16 bases between the two germline ends. Germline CDR1 reads SGHDT; CDR2 reads YYEEEE. In nucleotides, the CDR3 is TGTGCCAGCAACCGAGGAGACAGGCGAGAGACCCAGTACTTC. Its protein is CASNRGDRRETQYF.

The chain uses TRBV11-3 and TRBJ1-2; no definite D call. This CDR3 has 12 residues. CDR1 is SGHNT, CDR2 YENEEA, per germline. V was trimmed by 5 bases and J by 4 bases, leaving 8 bases between them. The CDR3 here is CASSRVVYGYTF. DNA for the CDR3: TGTGCCAGCAGCCGAGTCGTCTATGGCTACACCTTC.

This chain uses TRBV18 with TRBJ1-6; TRBD1 matches at 7 bases. CDR3 length equals 15 residues. V dropped 4 bases and J dropped 10; count of bases not matched to a gene: 10. The germline gives CDR1 KGHSH, CDR2 LQKENI. Written as DNA, the CDR3 is TGTGCCAGCTCACAAGGACAGGTATGGGAGTCACCCCTCCACTTT. It codes for CASSQGQVWESPLHF.

J is TRBJ1-3 and V is TRBV5-1; the D gene is possibly TRBD1 (6 bases). Germline V gives CDR1 SGHRS, CDR2 YFSETQ. Deletions cut 5 bases from V and 4 bases from J, with 10 bases between. The CDR3 has 13 amino acids. The DNA for the CDR3 is TGCGCCAGCAGTACGGACAGAGGAAACACCATATATTTT. Amino acid sequence: CASSTDRGNTIYF.

Worth noting for this clone: The CDR3 carries no conserved terminal phenylalanine or tryptophan, so it likely arises from a read error. This rearrangement joins TRBV5-1 to TRBJ2-7; 8 nucleotides match TRBD1. V lost 3 bases, J lost 6 bases, and 5 bases stayed unmatched. Per germline, CDR1 SGHRS and CDR2 YFSETQ. CDR3 length: 13 residues. The CDR3 DNA reads as TGCGCCAGCAGCTACGGACAGGGATCCGAGCAGTACCTC. Protein product: CASSYGQGSEQYL.

V is TRBV4-1 and J is TRBJ1-2; D gene ambiguous. V lost 0 bases and J lost 4, with 6 bases in between. The CDR3 is 13 amino acids. Germline V CDR1 and CDR2: MGHRA, YSYEKL. CDR3 sequence (DNA): TGCGCCAGCAGCCAAGAGGGCCCCTATGGCTACACCTTC. It is translated as CASSQEGPYGYTF.

The chain recombines TRBV4-1 with TRBJ2-1; the D gene is possibly TRBD2 (6 bases). V was trimmed by 2 bases and J by 9 bases, leaving 14 bases between them. This CDR3 is built from 14 residues. Looked up from germline, CDR1 is MGHRA and CDR2 is YSYEKL. Here the CDR3 reads CASSQKPRGLEQFF. The CDR3 bases are TGCGCCAGCAGCCAAAAACCACGGGGACTTGAGCAGTTCTTC.

This clone was picked up a small number of times. The chain combines TRBV19 with TRBJ1-6; 7 bases fit TRBD1. This CDR3 is 14 amino acids long. The V segment lost 3 bases and the J segment 6 bases; nucleotides outside the gene matches: 2. Germline V lookup: CDR1 LNHDA, CDR2 SQIVND (reference sequence). CDR3 in DNA: TGTGCCAGTAGTATGGGACAGCTTAATTCACCCCTCCACTTT. It codes for CASSMGQLNSPLHF.